These 7 T cell receptor beta chains were sequenced from one sample in a study of T cell repertoires in cytomegalovirus infection. The antigens for these receptors are not known. One entry per CDR3 protein, called by TCRdb with MiXCR from the reads. The table lists some 700,000 distinct CDR3 sequences, approximately 33% of them singletons. This specimen was cultured PBMCs, taken from culture after CMV antigen stimulation. All receptors come from a human donor in good health (CMV status not recorded). Some clones in this sample may be carry-over from other donors' samples.

V is TRBV27 and J is TRBJ2-5; D may be TRBD1 or TRBD2 (6 bases each). Looked up from germline, CDR1 is MNHEY and CDR2 is SMNVEV (reference sequence). The CDR3 has 14 residues. V was shortened by 7 bases and J by 5 bases, with 17 bases between the two germline ends. CDR3 nucleotides: TGTGCCAGCACCCAGAGGGGGGCCGGGGAGACCCAGTACTTC. It codes for CASTQRGAGETQYF.

The rearrangement uses TRBV12-3 or TRBV12-4 and TRBJ1-2; TRBD1 matches 7 bases. This CDR3 has 13 residues. The V and J ends lost 4 bases and 6 bases, in that order; junction bases with no gene match: 5. CDR3 nucleotide sequence: TGTGCCAGCAGTTCGACAGGGAGACATGGCTACACCTTC. This codes for CASSSTGRHGYTF.

The chain couples TRBV20-1 to TRBJ1-4, with D hard to call. Trimming cost V 6 bases and J 14 bases, with 16 bases left between them. The germline CDR1 and CDR2 sequences are DFQATT and SNEGSKA (reference sequence). The CDR3 is made up of 11 amino acids. The CDR3: CSAESRAGLFF. The CDR3 DNA reads TGCAGTGCCGAAAGCCGTGCGGGGCTGTTTTTT.

In its sample, this clonotype was seen once. The chain has TRBV4-3 and TRBJ1-2; D uncertain. With 0 bases removed from V and 4 bases from J, the gap between germline ends came to 12 bases. The CDR3 covers 15 residues. Germline V gives CDR1 LGHNA, CDR2 YSLEER. CDR3 in amino acids: CASSQDSAVGYGYTF. The CDR3 coding sequence is TGCGCCAGCAGCCAAGATTCGGCAGTGGGCTATGGCTACACCTTC.

The chain combines TRBV12-3 or TRBV12-4 with TRBJ2-7, with TRBD2 matching over 8 bases. The V and J ends lost 1 base and 3 bases, in that order; junction bases with no gene match: 17. The CDR3 covers 19 residues. The DNA for the CDR3 is TGTGCCAGCAGTTTAGGGCGCCGGCCCTCGGGGGGGGGTATCTACGAGCAGTACTTC. Protein sequence: CASSLGRRPSGGGIYEQYF.

This rearrangement joins TRBV6-2 or TRBV6-3 to TRBJ2-1, with TRBD2 identical over 8 bases. The trim removed 2 bases at V and 8 bases at J, leaving 14 bases unmatched. The V gene's germline CDR1 is MNHEY and CDR2 SVGEGT. The CDR3 loop spans 17 amino acids. In DNA form, the CDR3 reads TGTGCCAGCAGTTACCCAACGACTAGCGACCTCGTAGATGAGCAGTTCTTC. It encodes CASSYPTTSDLVDEQFF.

This clonotype occurred a few times. The rearrangement uses TRBV23-1 and TRBJ2-2, with a possible D match to TRBD2 (5 bases). TRBV23-1 is given ORF status, its function remaining uncertain. This CDR3 has 20 residues. V was shortened by 0 bases and J by 6 bases, with 26 bases between the two germline ends. The CDR3 spells CASSQSTGWSSSFHAGELFF. The CDR3 DNA follows: TGCGCCAGCAGTCAATCAACGGGGTGGAGTAGCTCTTTTCACGCCGGGGAGCTGTTTTTT.